The clone carrying this T cell receptor beta chain has more than one count but fewer than ten. TCRdb processed the 5' RACE reads anew with MiXCR; each CDR3 protein has one entry. The table records roughly 630,000 distinct CDR3 sequences, 7.1% of them present only once. The sample belongs to a study of identical twins. Germline CDR1 is MGHRA and CDR2 is YSYEKL. V gave up 4 bases and J gave up 5 bases, with 17 bases separating them. This CDR3 has 15 residues. Another study also made use of these data, one on yellow fever vaccine responses in identical twins.

Source material: PBMCs. This chain uses TRBV4-1 with TRBJ2-5; D ambiguous. This sequence was found in a young woman in good health. This chain's CDR3 is CASSLTPSGRETQYF. The CDR3 DNA reads as TGCGCCAGCAGCCTTACTCCCTCCGGAAGGGAGACCCAGTACTTC.